The rows below give T cell receptor beta chains drawn from one sample of a study of shared clonotypes between healthy human individuals. Assay: immunoSEQ multiplex PCR; the TCRdb copy retains only in-frame clones and omits some. The top ten clones hold roughly 1.2% of a sample with over a million clones, roughly 96% of them seen once. Sequencing input: naive CD4+ T cells sorted from blood. The receptor source for this set is a man younger than 40 in good health. Each CDR3 is given with its conserved first and last residue. The D gene is left open where the match is weak. Size tells how often a clone was seen (once, few, many) or the class of an expanded clone, and some rows leave it out.

CASSLGRGTGELFF,TGTGCCAGCAGTCTCGGACGGGGAACCGGGGAGCTGTTTTTT,TRBV7-2,.,once,TRBJ2-2
CASSLGHRHYGYTF,TGTGCCAGCAGCTTGGGCCACAGGCACTATGGCTACACCTTC,TRBV28,.,.,TRBJ1-2
CASSPLGTGTHETQYF,TGTGCCAGCTCTCCGCTCGGGACAGGGACGCACGAGACCCAGTACTTC,TRBV18,TRBD1,.,TRBJ2-5
CASSLGGGNEKLFF,TGTGCCAGCAGCTTGGGGGGAGGGAATGAAAAACTGTTTTTT,TRBV5-4,.,.,TRBJ1-4
CASGTSGAGELFF,TGTGCCAGCGGGACTAGCGGGGCCGGGGAGCTGTTTTTT,TRBV2,TRBD2,.,TRBJ2-2
CASSQDHLQLYQETQYF,TGTGCCAGCAGCCAAGATCATTTACAGCTGTACCAAGAGACCCAGTACTTC,TRBV14,.,.,TRBJ2-5
CASRDRRSGNTIYF,TGTGCCAGCAGGGACAGGCGGTCTGGAAACACCATATATTTT,TRBV2,TRBD1,once,TRBJ1-3
CASSDSTGTRVQPQHF,TGTGCCAGCAGTGATTCCACAGGGACTAGGGTGCAGCCCCAGCATTTT,TRBV6-1,.,.,TRBJ1-5
CASSLGQGIDTQYF,TGTGCCAGCAGCCTGGGACAGGGGATAGATACGCAGTATTTT,TRBV7-2,TRBD1,.,TRBJ2-3
CASSYPTGGADEQYF,TGTGCCAGCAGCTATCCGACAGGGGGTGCCGACGAGCAGTACTTC,TRBV5-4,TRBD1,.,TRBJ2-7
CASSSSRDRGYEQYF,TGCGCCAGCAGCTCGAGCCGGGACAGGGGATACGAGCAGTACTTC,TRBV5-1,TRBD1,.,TRBJ2-7
CAIRVGLAGGYEQYF,TGTGCCATCAGAGTCGGACTAGCGGGCGGGTACGAGCAGTACTTC,TRBV10-3,TRBD2,.,TRBJ2-7
CASSADRDIIAKNIQYF,TGTGCCAGCAGCGCGGACCGGGACATAATAGCCAAAAACATTCAGTACTTC,TRBV7-8,.,once,TRBJ2-4
CAISDFNLAGGEDTQYF,TGTGCCATCAGTGACTTCAACTTAGCGGGAGGGGAAGATACGCAGTATTTT,TRBV10-3,TRBD2,.,TRBJ2-3
CASSSAGAAYNEQFF,TGTGCCAGCAGCTCGGCGGGAGCGGCCTACAATGAGCAGTTCTTC,TRBV7-3,TRBD2,.,TRBJ2-1
CATSRPNQPQHF,TGTGCCACCAGCAGACCCAATCAGCCCCAGCATTTT,TRBV15,.,.,TRBJ1-5
CASSRRSGASTDTQYF,TGTGCCAGCTCGCGCCGTAGCGGAGCGAGCACAGATACGCAGTATTTT,TRBV18,.,.,TRBJ2-3
CASSILAGEGNEQFF,TGCGCCAGCAGCATACTAGCGGGAGAGGGGAATGAGCAGTTCTTC,TRBV5-1,TRBD2,once,TRBJ2-1
CASSLKKRAAGELFF,TGTGCCAGCAGCTTGAAGAAAAGGGCCGCCGGGGAGCTGTTTTTT,TRBV5-4,.,.,TRBJ2-2
CASSPLAGVNCRKNEQYF,TGCGCCAGCAGTCCACTAGCGGGAGTAAATTGTCGGAAGAACGAGCAGTACTTC,TRBV23-1,TRBD2,.,TRBJ2-7
CASSLAPGQGDEQYF,TGCGCCAGCAGCTTGGCCCCCGGACAGGGGGACGAGCAGTACTTC,TRBV5-1,TRBD1,once,TRBJ2-7
CASSLEARNTGELFF,TGCGCCAGCAGCTTGGAGGCCCGGAACACCGGGGAGCTGTTTTTT,TRBV5-1,.,.,TRBJ2-2
CASAGGPNTGELFF,TGTGCCAGTGCGGGGGGCCCGAACACCGGGGAGCTGTTTTTT,TRBV5-4,TRBD2,once,TRBJ2-2
CASSQTRGRGYYEQYF,TGTGCCAGCAGCCAAACCCGGGGCAGGGGATACTACGAGCAGTACTTC,TRBV14,.,.,TRBJ2-7